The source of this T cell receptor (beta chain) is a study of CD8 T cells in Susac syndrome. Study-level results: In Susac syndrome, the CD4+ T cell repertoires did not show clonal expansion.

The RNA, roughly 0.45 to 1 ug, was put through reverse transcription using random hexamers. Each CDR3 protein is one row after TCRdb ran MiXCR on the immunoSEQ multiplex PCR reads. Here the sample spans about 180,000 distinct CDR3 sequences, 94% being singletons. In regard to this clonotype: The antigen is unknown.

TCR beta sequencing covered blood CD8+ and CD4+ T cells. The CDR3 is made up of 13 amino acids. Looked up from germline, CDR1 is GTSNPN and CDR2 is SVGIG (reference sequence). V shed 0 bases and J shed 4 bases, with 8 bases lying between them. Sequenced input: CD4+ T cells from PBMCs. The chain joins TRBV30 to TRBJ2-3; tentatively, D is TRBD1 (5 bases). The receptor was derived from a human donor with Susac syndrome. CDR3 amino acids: CAWSVRTSDTQYF. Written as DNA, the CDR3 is TGTGCCTGGAGTGTAAGGACATCAGATACGCAGTATTTT.